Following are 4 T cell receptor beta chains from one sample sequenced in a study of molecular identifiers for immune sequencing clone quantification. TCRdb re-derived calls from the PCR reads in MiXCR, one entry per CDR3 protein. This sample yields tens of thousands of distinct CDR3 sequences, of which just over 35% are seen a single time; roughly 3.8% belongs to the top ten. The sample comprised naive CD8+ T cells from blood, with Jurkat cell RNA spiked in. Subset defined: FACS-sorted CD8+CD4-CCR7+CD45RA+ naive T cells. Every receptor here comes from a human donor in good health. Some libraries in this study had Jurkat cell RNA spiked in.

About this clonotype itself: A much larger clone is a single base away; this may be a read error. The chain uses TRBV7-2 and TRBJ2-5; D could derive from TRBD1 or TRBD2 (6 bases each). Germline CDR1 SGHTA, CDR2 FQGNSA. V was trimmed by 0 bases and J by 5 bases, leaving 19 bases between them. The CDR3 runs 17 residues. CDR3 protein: CASSLAAGHPFAETQYF. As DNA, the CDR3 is TGTGCCAGCAGCTTAGCGGCGGGACACCCCTTCGCGGAGACCCAGTACTTC.

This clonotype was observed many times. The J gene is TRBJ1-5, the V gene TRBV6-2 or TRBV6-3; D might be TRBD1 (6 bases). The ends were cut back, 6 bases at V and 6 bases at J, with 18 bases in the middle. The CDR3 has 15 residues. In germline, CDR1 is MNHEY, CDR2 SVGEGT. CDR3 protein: CASSKRGAIGQPQHF. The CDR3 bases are TGTGCCAGCAGCAAACGGGGGGCCATCGGTCAGCCCCAGCATTTT.

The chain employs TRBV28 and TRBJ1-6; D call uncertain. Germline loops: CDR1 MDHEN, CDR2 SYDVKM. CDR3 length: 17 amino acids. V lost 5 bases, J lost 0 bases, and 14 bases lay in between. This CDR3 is CASSINVGSSYNSPLHF. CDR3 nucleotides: TGTGCCAGCAGTATAAATGTGGGGAGCTCCTATAATTCACCCCTCCACTTT. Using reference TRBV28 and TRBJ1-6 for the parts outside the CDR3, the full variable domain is DVKVTQSSRYLVKRTGEKVFLECVQDMDHENMFWYRQDPGLGLRLIYFSYDVKMKEKGDIPEGYSVSREKKERFSLILESASTNQTSMYLCASSINVGSSYNSPLHFGNGTRLTVT.

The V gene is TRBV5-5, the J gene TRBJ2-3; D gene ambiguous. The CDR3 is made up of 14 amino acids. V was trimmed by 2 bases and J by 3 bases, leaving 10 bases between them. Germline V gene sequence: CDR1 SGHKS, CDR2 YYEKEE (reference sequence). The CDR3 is CASSLSGWTDTQYF. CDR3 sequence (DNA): TGTGCCAGCAGCTTAAGTGGCTGGACAGATACGCAGTATTTT.